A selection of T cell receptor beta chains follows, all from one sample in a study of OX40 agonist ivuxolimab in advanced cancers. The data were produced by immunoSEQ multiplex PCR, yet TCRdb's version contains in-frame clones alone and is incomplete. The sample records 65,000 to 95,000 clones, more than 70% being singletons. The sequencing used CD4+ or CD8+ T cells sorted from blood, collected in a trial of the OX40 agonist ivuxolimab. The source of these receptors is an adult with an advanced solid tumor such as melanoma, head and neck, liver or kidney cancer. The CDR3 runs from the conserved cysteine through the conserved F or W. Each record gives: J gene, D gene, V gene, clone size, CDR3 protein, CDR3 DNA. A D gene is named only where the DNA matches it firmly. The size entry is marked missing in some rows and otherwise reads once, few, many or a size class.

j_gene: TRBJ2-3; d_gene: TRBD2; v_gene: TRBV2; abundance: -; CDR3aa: CASSHPGLAESRDTQYF; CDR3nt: TGTGCCAGCAGCCACCCCGGACTAGCGGAGAGCCGGGATACGCAGTATTTT
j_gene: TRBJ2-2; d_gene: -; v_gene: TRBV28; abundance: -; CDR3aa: CASSGGDIGSGGELFF; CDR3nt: TGTGCCAGCAGTGGGGGGGACATCGGATCAGGTGGGGAGCTGTTTTTT
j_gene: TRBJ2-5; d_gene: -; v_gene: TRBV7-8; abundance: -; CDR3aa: CASNPQSTGQETQYF; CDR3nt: TGTGCCAGCAACCCCCAGTCGACAGGTCAAGAGACCCAGTACTTC
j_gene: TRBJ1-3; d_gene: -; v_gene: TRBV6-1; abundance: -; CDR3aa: CASSEGVGLLSGNTIYF; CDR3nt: TGTGCCAGCAGTGAGGGGGTCGGGCTACTCTCTGGAAACACCATATATTTT
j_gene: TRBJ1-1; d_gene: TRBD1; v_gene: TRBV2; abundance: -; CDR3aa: CASTGTGMVRTEAFF; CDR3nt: TGTGCCAGTACCGGGACAGGGATGGTTCGCACTGAAGCTTTCTTT
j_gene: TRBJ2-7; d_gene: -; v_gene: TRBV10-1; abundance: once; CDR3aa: CASSAGPYYEQYF; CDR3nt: TGCGCCAGCAGCGCCGGGCCCTACTACGAGCAGTACTTC
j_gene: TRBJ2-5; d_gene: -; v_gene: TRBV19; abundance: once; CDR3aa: CASSPILGASETQYF; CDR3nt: TGTGCCAGTAGCCCAATCCTGGGGGCTTCGGAGACCCAGTACTTC
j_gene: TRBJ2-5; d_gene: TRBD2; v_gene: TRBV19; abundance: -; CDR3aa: CASSLREGLGETQYF; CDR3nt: TGTGCCAGTAGTCTCCGGGAGGGCCTAGGGGAGACCCAGTACTTC
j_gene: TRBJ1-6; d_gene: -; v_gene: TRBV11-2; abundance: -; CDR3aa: CASSLEAGTLHF; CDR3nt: TGTGCCAGCAGCTTAGAAGCAGGGACCCTCCACTTT
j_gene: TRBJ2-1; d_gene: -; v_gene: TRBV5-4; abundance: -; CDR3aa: CASSAGLSRGEQFF; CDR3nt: TGTGCCAGCAGCGCTGGACTAAGCCGCGGTGAGCAGTTCTTC
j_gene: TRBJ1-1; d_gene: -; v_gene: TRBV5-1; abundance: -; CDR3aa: CASSLFGQNTEAFF; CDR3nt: TGCGCCAGCAGCTTGTTCGGACAGAACACTGAAGCTTTCTTT
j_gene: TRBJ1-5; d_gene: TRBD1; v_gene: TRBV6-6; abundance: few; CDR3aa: CASSSATGDNQPQHF; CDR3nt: TGTGCCAGCAGCTCAGCGACAGGGGACAATCAGCCCCAGCATTTT
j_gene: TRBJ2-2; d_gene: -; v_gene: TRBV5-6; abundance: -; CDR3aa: CASSLDAVAAGELFF; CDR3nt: TGTGCCAGCAGCCTCGACGCTGTGGCAGCCGGGGAGCTGTTTTTT
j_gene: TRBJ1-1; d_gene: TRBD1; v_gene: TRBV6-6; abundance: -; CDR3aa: CASSGTGGQAFF; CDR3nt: TGTGCCAGCAGTGGGACAGGGGGCCAGGCTTTCTTT
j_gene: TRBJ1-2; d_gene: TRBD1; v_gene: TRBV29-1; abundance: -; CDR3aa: CSVGDNAGTEGGYTF; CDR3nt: TGCAGCGTTGGAGACAATGCCGGGACAGAAGGAGGCTACACCTTC
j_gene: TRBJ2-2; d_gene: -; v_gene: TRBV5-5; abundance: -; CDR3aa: CASSFSGNTGELFF; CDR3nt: TGTGCCAGCAGCTTCTCAGGAAACACCGGGGAGCTGTTTTTT
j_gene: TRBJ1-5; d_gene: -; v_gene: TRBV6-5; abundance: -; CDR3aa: CASTVDSWYQPQHF; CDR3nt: TGTGCCAGCACTGTGGACAGCTGGTATCAGCCCCAGCATTTT
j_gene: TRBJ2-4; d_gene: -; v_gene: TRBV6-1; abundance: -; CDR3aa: CASSPDEGRKNIQYF; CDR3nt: TGTGCCAGCAGTCCCGACGAGGGGAGAAAAAACATTCAGTACTTC
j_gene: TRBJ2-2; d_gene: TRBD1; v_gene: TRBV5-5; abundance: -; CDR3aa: CASSSGLGRGPTGELFF; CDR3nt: TGTGCCAGCAGCTCTGGTCTCGGCAGGGGGCCCACCGGGGAGCTGTTTTTT
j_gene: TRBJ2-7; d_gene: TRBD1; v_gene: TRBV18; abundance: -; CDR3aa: CASSRGPGQGAYEQYF; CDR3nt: TGTGCCAGCTCACGTGGACCGGGACAGGGGGCCTACGAGCAGTACTTC
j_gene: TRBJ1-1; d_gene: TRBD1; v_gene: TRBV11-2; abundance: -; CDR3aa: CASSSRDRGQNEAFF; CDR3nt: TGTGCCAGCAGCTCTAGGGACAGGGGGCAAAATGAAGCTTTCTTT
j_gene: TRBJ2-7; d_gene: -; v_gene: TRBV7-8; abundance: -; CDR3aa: CASSLNTRYEQYF; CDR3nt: TGTGCCAGCAGCTTAAACACCCGCTACGAGCAGTACTTC
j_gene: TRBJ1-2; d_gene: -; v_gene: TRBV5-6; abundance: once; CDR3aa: CASSLPGRNLRSYGYTF; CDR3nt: TGTGCCAGCAGCTTGCCAGGGAGGAATCTACGGAGCTATGGCTACACCTTC
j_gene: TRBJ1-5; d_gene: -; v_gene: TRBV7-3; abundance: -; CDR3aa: CASSSGPNQPQHF; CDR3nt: TGTGCCAGCAGCTCGGGACCCAATCAGCCCCAGCATTTT
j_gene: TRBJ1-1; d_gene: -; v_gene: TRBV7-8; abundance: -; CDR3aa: CASSLATGYMNTEAFF; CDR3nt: TGTGCCAGCAGCTTAGCTACAGGTTACATGAACACTGAAGCTTTCTTT
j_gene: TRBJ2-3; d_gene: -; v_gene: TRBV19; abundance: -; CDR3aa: CASSTGDTQYF; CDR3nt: TGTGCCAGTAGTACCGGGGATACGCAGTATTTT
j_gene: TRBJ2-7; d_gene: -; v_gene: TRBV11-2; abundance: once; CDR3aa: CASSRQAGEQYF; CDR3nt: TGTGCCAGCAGCAGGCAGGCGGGAGAGCAGTACTTC
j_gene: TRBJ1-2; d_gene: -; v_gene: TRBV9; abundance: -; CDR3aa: CASSVPKTFGTNYGYTF; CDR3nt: TGTGCCAGCAGCGTCCCGAAGACGTTCGGGACTAACTATGGCTACACCTTC
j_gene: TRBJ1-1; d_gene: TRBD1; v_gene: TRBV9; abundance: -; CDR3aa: CASSVGTGAMNTEAFF; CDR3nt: TGTGCCAGCAGCGTAGGGACAGGGGCTATGAACACTGAAGCTTTCTTT
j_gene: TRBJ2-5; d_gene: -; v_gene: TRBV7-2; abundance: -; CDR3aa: CASSNTKGGVPWETQYF; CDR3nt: TGTGCCAGCAGCAACACAAAGGGCGGGGTCCCTTGGGAGACCCAGTACTTC
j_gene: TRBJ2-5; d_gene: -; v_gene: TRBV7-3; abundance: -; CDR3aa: CASSLQGETQYF; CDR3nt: TGTGCCAGCAGCCTCCAGGGCGAGACCCAGTACTTC
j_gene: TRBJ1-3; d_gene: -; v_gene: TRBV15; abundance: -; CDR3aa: CATSRDLSDTIYF; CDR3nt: TGTGCCACCAGCAGAGATCTTTCTGACACCATATATTTT
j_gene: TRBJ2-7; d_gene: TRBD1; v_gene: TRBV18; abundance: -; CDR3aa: CASSPTVDRGIYEQYF; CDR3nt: TGTGCCAGCTCCCCTACAGTGGACAGGGGCATCTACGAGCAGTACTTC
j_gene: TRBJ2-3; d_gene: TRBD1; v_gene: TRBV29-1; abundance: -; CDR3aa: CSVDPGDRAQYF; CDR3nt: TGCAGCGTTGATCCCGGGGACAGGGCGCAGTATTTT
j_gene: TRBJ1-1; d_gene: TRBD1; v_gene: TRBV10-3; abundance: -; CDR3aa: CAISEVEGANTEAFF; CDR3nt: TGTGCCATCAGTGAAGTTGAGGGGGCGAACACTGAAGCTTTCTTT
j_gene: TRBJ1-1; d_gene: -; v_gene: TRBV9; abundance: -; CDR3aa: CASNKGHDGARAEAFF; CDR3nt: TGTGCCAGCAACAAGGGCCACGACGGGGCTCGCGCTGAAGCTTTCTTT
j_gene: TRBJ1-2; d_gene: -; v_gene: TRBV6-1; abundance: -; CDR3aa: CASSETDGYTF; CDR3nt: TGTGCCAGCAGTGAGACAGATGGCTACACCTTC
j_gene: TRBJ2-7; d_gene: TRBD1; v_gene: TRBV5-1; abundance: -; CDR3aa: CASSLGGTGNEQYF; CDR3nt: TGCGCCAGCAGCTTGGGAGGGACAGGGAACGAGCAGTACTTC
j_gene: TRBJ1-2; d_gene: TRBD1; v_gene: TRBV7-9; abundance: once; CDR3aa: CASSPDREDGYTF; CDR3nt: TGTGCCAGCAGCCCGGACAGGGAGGATGGCTACACCTTC
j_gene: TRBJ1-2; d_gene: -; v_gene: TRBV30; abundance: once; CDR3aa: CAFPRRPVANYGYTF; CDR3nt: TGTGCCTTCCCGCGGCGGCCAGTAGCTAACTATGGCTACACCTTC
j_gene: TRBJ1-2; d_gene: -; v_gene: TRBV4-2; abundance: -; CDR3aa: CASSQGTPLWYTF; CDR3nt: TGTGCCAGCAGCCAAGGAACCCCCTTGTGGTACACCTTC
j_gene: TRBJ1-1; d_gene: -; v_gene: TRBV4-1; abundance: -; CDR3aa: CASSQAGGSGVTEAFF; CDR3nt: TGCGCCAGCAGCCAAGCGGGGGGGTCCGGGGTAACTGAAGCTTTCTTT
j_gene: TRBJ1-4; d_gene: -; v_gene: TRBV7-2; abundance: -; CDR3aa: CASSSRGGDEKLFF; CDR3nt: TGTGCCAGCAGCTCTCGGGGGGGTGATGAAAAACTGTTTTTT
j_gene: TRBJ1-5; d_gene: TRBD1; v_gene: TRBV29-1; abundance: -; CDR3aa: CSVGDGTGGQPQHF; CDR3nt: TGCAGCGTTGGGGACGGGACAGGGGGACAGCCCCAGCATTTT
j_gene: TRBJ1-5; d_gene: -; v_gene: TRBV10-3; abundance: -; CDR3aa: CAISQGRSNQPQHF; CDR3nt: TGTGCCATCAGCCAGGGTCGGAGCAATCAGCCCCAGCATTTT
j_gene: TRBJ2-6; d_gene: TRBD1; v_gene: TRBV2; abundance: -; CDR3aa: CASKRDRGDNVLTF; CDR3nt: TGTGCCAGCAAGAGGGACAGGGGTGACAACGTCCTGACTTTC
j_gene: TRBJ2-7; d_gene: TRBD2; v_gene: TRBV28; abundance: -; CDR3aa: CASARGGAYEQYF; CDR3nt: TGTGCCAGCGCACGGGGGGGGGCATACGAGCAGTACTTC
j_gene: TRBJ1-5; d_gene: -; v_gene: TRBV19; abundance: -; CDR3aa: CASSIRQGTNQPQHF; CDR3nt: TGTGCCAGTAGTATACGGCAGGGGACGAATCAGCCCCAGCATTTT
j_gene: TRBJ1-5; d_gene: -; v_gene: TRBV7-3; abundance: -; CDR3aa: CASGRLVVGNQPQHF; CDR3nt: TGTGCCAGCGGAAGACTGGTCGTGGGCAATCAGCCCCAGCATTTT
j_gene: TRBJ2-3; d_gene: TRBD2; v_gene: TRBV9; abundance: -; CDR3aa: CASSVSVAGEGQQYF; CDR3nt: TGTGCCAGCAGCGTATCCGTAGCGGGGGAGGGTCAGCAGTATTTT